This T cell receptor (beta chain) was recorded in a study of cytomegalovirus exposure and HLA in healthy donors. About this clone: Its antigen is unknown.

V lost 0 bases to trimming and J lost 6 bases; unmatched junction nucleotides: 7. The CDR3 contains 15 residues. Germline lookup yields CDR1 SGHRS and CDR2 YFSETQ. Study-wide results and caveats: Relative to equally common others, HLA-associated TCR beta chains showed greater clonal expansion in a later analysis. Most TCR sequences proved rare, with some public TCRs found in many donors.

The PCR used 60 Vbeta and 13 Jbeta primers. In the original workflow: Approximately 11 million shared chains were among the about 80 million unique TCR beta chains that a later analysis counted. Clones were read by immunoSEQ multiplex PCR, and TCRdb kept only the in-frame ones, dropping some. V, J and clone size derive from that table, while D and trimming were established from the DNA sequence. Of about 170,000 clones listed, around 85% were seen once; the top ten hold 1%. All the people who gave samples were healthy bone marrow donors. The sequence derives from a boy between 2 and 15 years old in good health and CMV-seronegative. The sample taken for sequencing was PBMCs. The rearrangement uses TRBV5-1 and TRBJ1-2; 8 nucleotides agree with TRBD1. CDR3: CASSLDAGGADGYTF. The CDR3 DNA sequence: TGCGCCAGCAGCTTGGATGCAGGGGGCGCCGATGGCTACACCTTC.